A single sample gave rise to the 4 T cell receptor beta chains below, sequenced in a study of T cell responses to AZD1222 COVID-19 vaccine. The data were produced by immunoSEQ multiplex PCR, yet TCRdb's version contains in-frame clones alone and is incomplete. The data contain approximately 150,000 clones, 90% to 95% of them singletons. The material was peripheral blood, obtained on day 0 of MenACWY control vaccination. The receptors were sampled from an adult in good health.

This sequence joins TRBV5-6 and TRBJ1-2; D unresolved. The CDR3 loop spans 13 amino acids. Trimming removed 4 bases from V and 4 bases from J, with 11 bases in between. CDR1 is SGHDT, CDR2 YYEEEE, per germline. CDR3 coding DNA: TGTGCCAGCAGCCGTATCTATTCCTATGGCTACACCTTC. Protein product: CASSRIYSYGYTF. Combining the CDR3 with reference TRBV5-6 and TRBJ1-2 gives the whole variable domain DAGVTQSPTHLIKTRGQQVTLRCSPKSGHDTVSWYQQALGQGPQFIFQYYEEEERQRGNFPDRFSGHQFPNYSSELNVNALLLGDSALYLCASSRIYSYGYTFGSGTRLTVV.

There are a few counts of this clone. The rearrangement links TRBV2 to TRBJ2-7; 7 nucleotides match TRBD1. Germline-derived CDR1 and CDR2 are SNHLY and FYNNEI. The V and J ends lost 6 bases and 0 bases, in that order; junction bases with no gene match: 11. The CDR3 loop spans 16 amino acids. CDR3 amino acids: CASRRGLALSSYEQYF. DNA for the CDR3: TGTGCCAGCAGGAGGGGGCTAGCCCTTAGCTCCTACGAGCAGTACTTC.

This clone has just one count. The rearrangement links TRBV9 to TRBJ2-7; TRBD2 might be the D (6 bases). Trimming pared 4 bases from V and 6 bases from J, leaving 20 bases between. CDR3 length equals 15 residues. CDR1 is SGDLS, CDR2 YYNGEE, per germline. The CDR3 loop reads CASSPPRAEGSEQYF. The CDR3 DNA is TGTGCCAGCAGCCCCCCCCGGGCGGAGGGAAGCGAGCAGTACTTC.

Regarding this clone: The sample carries other DNA sequences with the same CDR3. The genes are TRBV5-1 and TRBJ2-5, with D possibly called TRBD1 or TRBD2 (6 bases each). The CDR3 has 13 residues. V gave up 0 bases and J gave up 5 bases, with 8 bases separating them. Germline-derived CDR1 and CDR2 are SGHRS and YFSETQ. The CDR3 sequence is CASSLEGGETQYF. The CDR3 nucleotides are TGCGCCAGCAGCTTGGAAGGGGGGGAGACCCAGTACTTC. The variable domain in full, completed from reference TRBV5-1 and TRBJ2-5, reads KAGVTQTPRYLIKTRGQQVTLSCSPISGHRSVSWYQQTPGQGLQFLFEYFSETQRNKGNFPGRFSGRQFSNSRSEMNVSTLELGDSALYLCASSLEGGETQYFGPGTRLLVL.